The 21 T cell receptor beta chains below were found in one sample sequenced in a study of technical replicates of blood from a handful of donors. Clones were read by immunoSEQ multiplex PCR, and TCRdb kept only the in-frame ones, dropping some. The sample records approximately 75,000 clones, 97% being singletons. Sequencing input: T cells isolated from PBMCs. The origin of the receptors is a human donor in good health.

V and J are TRBV5-1 and TRBJ2-1, with TRBD1 matching 10 bases. Trimming cost V 2 bases and J 3 bases; bases outside gene matches: 2. Germline CDR1 is SGHRS and CDR2 is YFSETQ. The CDR3 length is 15 residues. The CDR3: CASSFWDRGYNEQFF. CDR3 in DNA: TGCGCCAGCAGCTTTTGGGACAGGGGCTACAATGAGCAGTTCTTC.

This clone was detected only once. V usage is TRBV27 and J usage is TRBJ2-5; maybe TRBD1 (5 bases). Germline V lookup: CDR1 MNHEY, CDR2 SMNVEV (reference sequence). CDR3 length equals 15 residues. The germline V and J ends were trimmed by 1 base and 2 bases, with 11 bases remaining between them. The CDR3 nucleotides read TGTGCCAGCAGTTTATTACCGACAGCTCAAGAGACCCAGTACTTC. It codes for CASSLLPTAQETQYF.

The gene calls are TRBV19 and TRBJ1-4, with 7 nucleotides matching TRBD1. Germline V gene data show CDR1 as LNHDA and CDR2 as SQIVND (reference sequence). The CDR3 sequence is 15 residues long. J lost 8 bases, V lost 8 bases, and 14 bases had no gene match. The CDR3 loop is CASRIFDREEEKLFF. DNA of the CDR3: TGTGCCAGTCGGATCTTTGACAGGGAAGAGGAAAAACTGTTTTTT. The full variable domain, its missing parts supplied by reference TRBV19 and TRBJ1-4, is DGGITQSPKYLFRKEGQNVTLSCEQNLNHDAMYWYRQDPGQGLRLIYYSQIVNDFQKGDIAEGYSVSREKKESFPLTVTSAQKNPTAFYLCASRIFDREEEKLFFGSGTQLSVL.

The chain couples TRBV5-4 to TRBJ2-6; the match to TRBD2 covers 7 bases. The CDR3 totals 16 residues. The germline V gene has CDR1 SGHNT and CDR2 YYREEE (reference sequence). J gave up 4 bases and V 7 bases, and 11 bases lay outside the gene matches. CDR3 amino acids: CASGPQGGRGANVLTF. CDR3 coding DNA: TGTGCCAGCGGGCCCCAGGGAGGGCGGGGGGCCAACGTCCTGACTTTC.

V usage is TRBV5-6 and J usage is TRBJ2-1; D is unresolved. Germline CDR1 reads SGHDT; CDR2 reads YYEEEE. CDR3 length: 13 amino acids. V was clipped by 7 bases and J by 0 bases, with 8 bases between them. The DNA for the CDR3 is TGTGCCAGCGTACGTAGCTCCTACAATGAGCAGTTCTTC. It is translated as CASVRSSYNEQFF.

The chain couples TRBV5-1 to TRBJ1-1; possible D gene TRBD1, 6 bases. The CDR3 runs 13 residues. Looked up from germline, CDR1 is SGHRS and CDR2 is YFSETQ. The V end lost 1 base, the J end lost 8 bases, and 12 bases lay between the germline ends. CDR3 coding DNA: TGCGCCAGCAGCTTGAGTACAGGGACCGAAGCTTTCTTT. This encodes CASSLSTGTEAFF.

The rearrangement uses TRBV5-6 and TRBJ1-5; TRBD1 is a possible D gene (5 bases). Germline V gene data show CDR1 as SGHDT and CDR2 as YYEEEE. CDR3 size: 13 residues. The V gene lost 4 bases and the J gene lost 1 base, with 6 bases spanning the gap. This CDR3 is CASSGGSNQPQHF. The DNA of the CDR3 is TGTGCCAGCAGCGGGGGGAGCAATCAGCCCCAGCATTTT.

The gene calls are TRBV29-1 and TRBJ1-2, with D possibly matching TRBD1 (5 bases). V dropped 3 bases and J dropped 3 bases, with 5 bases sitting between them. The CDR3 is 11 amino acids. Germline lookup yields CDR1 SQVTM and CDR2 ANQGSEA. CDR3 nucleotides: TGCAGCGTTGAGACAGACTATGGCTACACCTTC. Its translation: CSVETDYGYTF.

The chain uses TRBV6-4 and TRBJ1-2, with 9 bases that match TRBD1. The germline V gene encodes CDR1 MRHNA and CDR2 SNTAGT. This CDR3 has 12 residues. With 9 bases clipped from V and 6 bases from J, the junction kept 5 bases outside the gene matches. Here the CDR3 reads CARPGQGDGYTF. CDR3 in DNA: TGTGCCAGGCCGGGACAGGGAGATGGCTACACCTTC.

V is TRBV4-1 and J is TRBJ2-3; tentative D call: TRBD2 (5 bases). V dropped 5 bases and J dropped 3 bases, with 12 bases sitting between them. CDR1 is MGHRA and CDR2 is YSYEKL in the germline V gene. The CDR3 is made up of 14 amino acids. The CDR3 loop is CASSRTGWTDTQYF. CDR3 DNA sequence: TGCGCCAGCAGCAGAACGGGGTGGACAGATACGCAGTATTTT.

CDR3 sequence (DNA): TGTGCCAGCAGCCAAGGGTCGTCGGGGAACTACGAGCAGTACTTC. Translation gives CASSQGSSGNYEQYF. The genes are TRBV4-2 and TRBJ2-7; TRBD2 might be the D (5 bases). Trimming cost V 1 base and J 3 bases, with 13 bases left between them. The CDR3 consists of 15 residues. Germline lookup yields CDR1 LGHNA and CDR2 YNFKEQ.

V is TRBV5-1 and J is TRBJ2-1, with 7 bases matching TRBD2. CDR1 SGHRS and CDR2 YFSETQ come from the germline V gene. Trimming took 2 bases from V and 12 from J; bases not matched to a gene: 2. The CDR3 runs to 11 residues. Here the CDR3 DNA reads TGCGCCAGCAGCTTTGCGGGGGTGCAGTTCTTC. Residues: CASSFAGVQFF. The variable domain in full, with the rest retrieved from reference TRBV5-1 and TRBJ2-1, is KAGVTQTPRYLIKTRGQQVTLSCSPISGHRSVSWYQQTPGQGLQFLFEYFSETQRNKGNFPGRFSGRQFSNSRSEMNVSTLELGDSALYLCASSFAGVQFFGPGTRLTVL.

The genes are TRBV4-1 and TRBJ2-3; possible D gene TRBD2, 6 bases. This CDR3 is built from 13 residues. Between the trimmed V and J ends, which lost 1 base and 5 bases, there was a span of 7 bases. The germline V gene encodes CDR1 MGHRA and CDR2 YSYEKL. The CDR3 loop reads CASSQGLEDTQYF. The CDR3 nucleotides read TGCGCCAGCAGCCAAGGACTAGAAGATACGCAGTATTTT.

The chain is built from TRBV10-3 and TRBJ2-7; TRBD2 matches at 9 bases. The V and J ends lost 0 bases and 6 bases, in that order; junction bases with no gene match: 12. Germline loops: CDR1 ENHRY, CDR2 SYGVKD. This CDR3 spans 17 amino acids. CDR3 in DNA: TGTGCCATCAGTGAGTCGGTTAAGGTGGCAGCGGGAGGCGAGCAGTACTTC. Residues: CAISESVKVAAGGEQYF.

A single count supports this clone. The chain recombines TRBV4-2 with TRBJ2-2; 11 bases fit TRBD2. With 0 bases clipped from V and 6 bases from J, the junction kept 24 bases outside the gene matches. The CDR3 totals 23 residues. Germline loops: CDR1 LGHNA, CDR2 YNFKEQ. This CDR3 is CASSQDPLTTLVAGGPWAGELFF. The CDR3 DNA is TGTGCCAGCAGCCAAGACCCCCTTACTACCCTTGTAGCGGGAGGGCCCTGGGCCGGGGAGCTGTTTTTT.

The chain couples TRBV5-6 to TRBJ1-2, with D unresolved. In germline, CDR1 is SGHDT, CDR2 YYEEEE. Trimming cost V 0 bases and J 4 bases, with 16 bases left between them. CDR3 size: 16 residues. In DNA form, the CDR3 reads TGTGCCAGCAGCTTGGTCGACCCCGGGGTTGGCTATGGCTACACCTTC. Residues: CASSLVDPGVGYGYTF.

This clone was found once. The chain is built from TRBV19 and TRBJ2-1, with 9 bases lining up with TRBD1. This CDR3 has 14 amino acids. With 3 bases clipped from V and 4 bases from J, the junction kept 1 base outside the gene matches. Germline CDR1 and CDR2: LNHDA and SQIVND (reference sequence). CDR3 residues: CASSMDRGYNEQFF. In DNA form, the CDR3 reads TGTGCCAGTAGTATGGACAGGGGTTACAATGAGCAGTTCTTC.

The rearrangement joins TRBV10-3 to TRBJ2-1, with 13 bases aligning to TRBD2. CDR1 and CDR2 (germline): ENHRY, SYGVKD. V trimming: 2 bases; J trimming: 3 bases; junction bases outside the gene matches: 10. This CDR3 contains 19 residues. The DNA of the CDR3 is TGTGCCATCAGTGAGCCCGGACTAGCGGGAGCTTCGGACTACAATGAGCAGTTCTTC. Its translation is CAISEPGLAGASDYNEQFF.

The chain links TRBV2 to TRBJ2-1; TRBD1 matches 7 bases. With V trimmed by 0 bases and J by 6 bases, 8 bases remained unmatched. CDR3 length equals 16 residues. From germline, CDR1 is SNHLY and CDR2 FYNNEI. CDR3: CASSEARGGSGNEQFF. In DNA form, the CDR3 reads TGTGCCAGCAGTGAAGCGCGAGGGGGCTCTGGCAATGAGCAGTTCTTC.

The chain uses TRBV7-9 and TRBJ1-6; 9 bases fit TRBD1. Germline V gene data show CDR1 as SEHNR and CDR2 as FQNEAQ (reference sequence). The ends lost 3 bases at V and 9 bases at J; junction bases unmatched: 6. This CDR3 has 15 amino acids. CDR3 region: CASSLGQGSGSPLHF. In DNA, the CDR3 is TGTGCCAGCAGCTTGGGACAGGGATCGGGTTCACCCCTCCACTTT. The complete variable domain, with remaining parts taken from reference TRBV7-9 and TRBJ1-6, reads DTGVSQNPRHKITKRGQNVTFRCDPISEHNRLYWYRQTLGQGPEFLTYFQNEAQLEKSRLLSDRFSAERPKGSFSTLEIQRTEQGDSAMYLCASSLGQGSGSPLHFGNGTRLTVT.

V gene TRBV7-6 combines with J gene TRBJ2-1; 8 nucleotides align to TRBD2. The CDR3 extends over 16 amino acids. V dropped 1 base and J dropped 7; count of bases not matched to a gene: 9. The germline gives CDR1 SGHVS, CDR2 FNYEAQ. The CDR3 sequence: CASSLGLAGGRNEQFF. CDR3 coding DNA: TGTGCCAGCAGCTTAGGTCTGGCGGGAGGTAGGAATGAGCAGTTCTTC.